This T cell receptor (beta chain) was found in a study of shared clonotypes between healthy human individuals. About the study: Participating donors consisted of a couple of women and a few men aged 18 to 49. Regarding the study as a whole: Blood alone was sampled, and tissue repertoires likely differ.

Clones were sequenced by immunoSEQ multiplex PCR, and TCRdb holds only the in-frame ones, with some missing. The sample shows fewer than 600,000 clones, roughly 83% of them seen only once. The healthy adult donors were HIV-negative and reported no recent acute infections or vaccinations. Genomic DNA from unsorted samples was obtained from 83 million or so PBMCs (per sample). Concerning this clone: Its target is unknown.

Sequenced: PBMCs. The receptor was derived from a woman between 35 and 50 years old in good health. Some clones in this sample may be carry-over from other donors' samples.

In DNA, the CDR3 is TGTGCCAGCAGCGTACAGGGGGCGCCCGGGGAGCTGTTTTTT. Its translation: CASSVQGAPGELFF. V gene TRBV9 combines with J gene TRBJ2-2, with 8 positions matching TRBD1. V lost 1 base, J lost 6 bases, and 2 bases stayed unmatched. The CDR3 runs to 14 residues. Per the germline V gene, CDR1 is SGDLS and CDR2 is YYNGEE.